This TCR beta chain derives from a study of T-cell memory formation after mild COVID-19. TCRdb re-called the 5' RACE reads through MiXCR, storing one row per CDR3 protein. Here the sample spans approximately 300,000 distinct CDR3 sequences, 15% to 20% being singletons. The CDR3 is 15 amino acids. V was pared by 3 bases and J by 0 bases, with 11 bases between. The sequence came from a young man who had mild COVID-19 (a few samples of this study predate the infection). Cell type and time point are not known. The sample was PBMCs or a T cell subset sorted from them (not recorded which). The chain has TRBV12-3 or TRBV12-4 and TRBJ1-1, with unresolved D. CDR3 sequence: CASSLSGFMNTEAFF. The CDR3 DNA follows: TGTGCCAGCAGTTTGTCGGGATTCATGAACACTGAAGCTTTCTTT.